The 25 T cell receptor beta chains listed next were all sequenced from one sample in a study of cytomegalovirus exposure and HLA in healthy donors (TCRdb year 2017). The protocol used for the library was the immunoSEQ multiplex PCR assay. For the multiplex PCR, a mixture combining 60 forward primers for TCR Vbeta segments and 13 reverse primers for TCR Jbeta segments was used. Entries here come from immuneACCESS through TCRdb and include only in-frame sequences with V and J called. Some clones fail to appear in such tables; in the studies checked, an unresolved V gene covers under half of the shortfall, and the cause of the remainder is unknown. The sample contains some 130,000 clones, approximately 82% of them found a single time. The ten largest account for 1.5% of the sample. Sequenced: PBMCs. The receptors shown here come from a female donor in good health and CMV-seronegative.

V and J are TRBV4-2 and TRBJ2-4; 8 nucleotides align to TRBD2. Per germline, CDR1 LGHNA and CDR2 YNFKEQ. V dropped 1 base and J dropped 0; count of bases not matched to a gene: 11. The CDR3 has 19 amino acids. CDR3 sequence: CASSQGNSGTILAKNIQYF. CDR3 nucleotide sequence: TGTGCCAGCAGCCAAGGAAATAGCGGGACTATTTTAGCCAAAAACATTCAGTACTTC.

V usage is TRBV10-1 and J usage is TRBJ2-2, with TRBD1 matching over 7 bases. The CDR3 sequence is 16 residues long. Germline V lookup: CDR1 WNHNN, CDR2 SYGVQD (reference sequence). J lost 2 bases, V lost 4 bases, and 7 bases had no gene match. The CDR3 spells CASSGDRVINTGELFF. The CDR3 DNA is TGCGCCAGCAGTGGTGACAGGGTGATCAACACCGGGGAGCTGTTTTTT.

V usage is TRBV6-4 and J usage is TRBJ2-3, with 8 nucleotides matching TRBD1. Germline V gives CDR1 MRHNA, CDR2 SNTAGT. The ends lost 5 bases at V and 0 bases at J; junction bases unmatched: 4. The CDR3 is 15 amino acids. In DNA form, the CDR3 reads TGTGCCAGCAGTAAGGACAGGGCTAGCACAGATACGCAGTATTTT. Residues: CASSKDRASTDTQYF.

This rearrangement joins TRBV5-1 to TRBJ1-5; perhaps TRBD1 as D (5 bases). V was trimmed by 0 bases and J by 2 bases, leaving 15 bases between them. CDR1 is SGHRS, CDR2 YFSETQ, per germline. The CDR3 has 17 residues. The CDR3 sequence is CASSLGPGGIGNQPQHF. The DNA for the CDR3 is TGCGCCAGCAGCTTGGGCCCGGGGGGGATTGGCAATCAGCCCCAGCATTTT. The whole variable domain, filled in from reference TRBV5-1 and TRBJ1-5, reads KAGVTQTPRYLIKTRGQQVTLSCSPISGHRSVSWYQQTPGQGLQFLFEYFSETQRNKGNFPGRFSGRQFSNSRSEMNVSTLELGDSALYLCASSLGPGGIGNQPQHFGDGTRLSIL.

J is TRBJ2-3 and V is TRBV11-2; the D gene is possibly TRBD1 (6 bases). The CDR3 is 16 amino acids. V gave up 0 bases and J gave up 4 bases, with 14 bases separating them. Looked up from germline, CDR1 is SGHAT and CDR2 is FQNNGV. The CDR3 region has the DNA TGTGCCAGCAGCTTAGATCTTCCAGGGGTGTCAGATACGCAGTATTTT. It codes for CASSLDLPGVSDTQYF.

Here the CDR3 reads CASSHRQGGYGYTF. Written as DNA, the CDR3 is TGCGCCAGCAGCCACCGACAGGGCGGCTATGGCTACACCTTC. V gene TRBV4-3 combines with J gene TRBJ1-2; TRBD1 matches at 7 bases. This CDR3 contains 14 residues. Unmatched junction bases numbered 5, after V lost 3 bases and J lost 4 bases. Germline loops: CDR1 LGHNA, CDR2 YSLEER.

The chain couples TRBV6-5 to TRBJ2-7; D gene uncertain. Germline V gene data show CDR1 as MNHEY and CDR2 as SVGAGI. The CDR3 loop spans 14 amino acids. V was cut by 2 bases and J by 3 bases, with 11 bases left in between. The CDR3 spells CASSYDTSHYEQYF. In DNA, the CDR3 is TGTGCCAGCAGTTACGACACCTCCCACTACGAGCAGTACTTC.

In its sample, this clone was seen a few times. The V gene is TRBV18, the J gene TRBJ1-1; D may be TRBD1 (5 bases). CDR3 length: 14 residues. Trimming stripped 2 bases from V and 1 base from J, with 8 bases between. CDR1 and CDR2 (germline): KGHSH, LQKENI. This chain's CDR3 is CASSPWGGNTEAFF. CDR3 DNA sequence: TGTGCCAGCTCACCATGGGGGGGGAACACTGAAGCTTTCTTT.

This chain uses TRBV18 with TRBJ1-1, with 10 bases matching TRBD1. The CDR3 sequence is 19 residues long. Unmatched junction bases numbered 14, after V lost 3 bases and J lost 1 base. Per the germline V gene, CDR1 is KGHSH and CDR2 is LQKENI. This chain's CDR3 is CASSPLTDRGRRPNTEAFF. The CDR3 DNA sequence: TGTGCCAGCTCACCTCTGACAGACAGGGGGCGCAGGCCGAACACTGAAGCTTTCTTT.

CDR3 nucleotides: TGTGCCAGCAGCGTTAGCGCGGCCACAGATACGCAGTATTTT. This encodes CASSVSAATDTQYF. The V call is TRBV9, the J call TRBJ2-3, with D possibly TRBD2 on 5 matching bases. V was clipped by 2 bases and J by 2 bases, with 9 bases between them. The CDR3 covers 14 residues. Germline-derived CDR1 and CDR2 are SGDLS and YYNGEE. The entire variable domain, with the rest obtained from reference TRBV9 and TRBJ2-3, is as follows: DSGVTQTPKHLITATGQRVTLRCSPRSGDLSVYWYQQSLDQGLQFLIQYYNGEERAKGNILERFSAQQFPDLHSELNLSSLELGDSALYFCASSVSAATDTQYFGPGTRLTVL.

This clone has a handful of counts. The chain has TRBV5-1 and TRBJ2-3; D call uncertain. This CDR3 contains 15 residues. Germline values: CDR1 SGHRS, CDR2 YFSETQ. The V gene lost 4 bases and the J gene lost 2 bases, with 14 bases spanning the gap. CDR3 in DNA: TGCGCCAGCAGCCCGAGCAACTCTCTCACAGATACGCAGTATTTT. Translated, it gives CASSPSNSLTDTQYF.

This clone was observed once. V is TRBV28 and J is TRBJ2-2; tentatively, D is TRBD1 (5 bases). Germline CDR1 MDHEN, CDR2 SYDVKM. The CDR3 is 13 amino acids. Trimming shortened V by 5 bases and J by 3 bases, and 7 bases separated the two germline ends. This CDR3 is CASSRQHTGELFF. The CDR3 DNA reads TGTGCCAGCAGTCGACAGCACACCGGGGAGCTGTTTTTT. Variable domain in full (rest from reference TRBV28 and TRBJ2-2): DVKVTQSSRYLVKRTGEKVFLECVQDMDHENMFWYRQDPGLGLRLIYFSYDVKMKEKGDIPEGYSVSREKKERFSLILESASTNQTSMYLCASSRQHTGELFFGEGSRLTVL.

J is TRBJ2-1 and V is TRBV7-2; 9 bases match TRBD1. Germline-derived CDR1 and CDR2 are SGHTA and FQGNSA. After removal of 6 bases from V and 4 bases from J, the junction contained 7 bases not matched to a gene. The CDR3 has 15 residues. The CDR3 coding sequence is TGTGCCAGCAGTTTACAGGGGGCGGGGTACAATGAGCAGTTCTTC. The encoded protein is CASSLQGAGYNEQFF.

The chain uses TRBV4-2 and TRBJ2-7; the D gene is possibly TRBD1 (6 bases). The CDR3 has 15 residues. V dropped 1 base and J dropped 4 bases, with 14 bases sitting between them. Germline V gives CDR1 LGHNA, CDR2 YNFKEQ. CDR3 loop: CASSQAAGEIYEQYF. The CDR3 region has the DNA TGTGCCAGCAGCCAAGCGGCAGGGGAAATTTACGAGCAGTACTTC.

As concerns this clone: The sample contains more than one DNA sequence encoding this CDR3. The chain links TRBV28 to TRBJ2-7; 12 bases align to TRBD2. This CDR3 comprises 15 residues. Germline V gives CDR1 MDHEN, CDR2 SYDVKM. V dropped 4 bases and J dropped 1; count of bases not matched to a gene: 2. CDR3 loop: CASSSLAGGSYEQYF. CDR3 coding DNA: TGTGCCAGCAGTTCACTAGCGGGAGGTTCCTACGAGCAGTACTTC. The full variable domain, in which reference TRBV28 and TRBJ2-7 provide the parts outside the CDR3, is DVKVTQSSRYLVKRTGEKVFLECVQDMDHENMFWYRQDPGLGLRLIYFSYDVKMKEKGDIPEGYSVSREKKERFSLILESASTNQTSMYLCASSSLAGGSYEQYFGPGTRLTVT.

The CDR3 sequence is CASRRGSSYNEQFF. The DNA for the CDR3 is TGTGCCAGCAGGCGGGGGAGCTCCTACAATGAGCAGTTCTTC. The rearrangement links TRBV6-5 to TRBJ2-1, with 7 bases identical to TRBD2. This CDR3 comprises 14 residues. The germline CDR1 and CDR2 sequences are MNHEY and SVGAGI. V lost 6 bases and J lost 0; bases outside the gene matches: 2.

The V call is TRBV5-1, the J call TRBJ1-3; a weak D match, TRBD1 (6 bases). Germline CDR1 is SGHRS and CDR2 is YFSETQ. Between the trimmed V and J ends, which lost 2 bases and 0 bases, there was a span of 18 bases. CDR3 length equals 18 residues. CDR3 sequence: CASSFREGSRGSGNTIYF. CDR3 DNA: TGCGCCAGCAGCTTCAGGGAAGGATCCAGGGGCTCTGGAAACACCATATATTTT. The complete variable domain, with remaining parts taken from reference TRBV5-1 and TRBJ1-3, reads KAGVTQTPRYLIKTRGQQVTLSCSPISGHRSVSWYQQTPGQGLQFLFEYFSETQRNKGNFPGRFSGRQFSNSRSEMNVSTLELGDSALYLCASSFREGSRGSGNTIYFGEGSWLTVV.

The V gene is TRBV28, the J gene TRBJ2-3; 11 nucleotides align to TRBD2. The germline CDR1 and CDR2 sequences are MDHEN and SYDVKM. This CDR3 region has 14 residues. V shed 10 bases and J 3 bases; nucleotides not matched to a gene: 6. The CDR3: CATTSGSLTDTQYF. In nucleotides, the CDR3 is TGTGCCACCACTAGCGGGAGTTTGACAGATACGCAGTATTTT.

The chain employs TRBV7-6 and TRBJ2-1; 12 bases map to TRBD2. Germline values: CDR1 SGHVS, CDR2 FNYEAQ. This CDR3 comprises 17 residues. The J segment lost 7 bases and the V segment lost 3 bases, leaving 10 bases of the junction unmatched. This CDR3 reads CASSLTSGSSYRNEQFF. The CDR3 DNA follows: TGTGCCAGCAGCTTGACTAGCGGGAGTTCATACCGGAATGAGCAGTTCTTC.

The J gene is TRBJ1-2, the V gene TRBV9, with 7 bases lining up with TRBD1. Germline values: CDR1 SGDLS, CDR2 YYNGEE. The CDR3 has 16 amino acids. V trimming: 0 bases; J trimming: 6 bases; junction bases outside the gene matches: 11. The DNA for the CDR3 is TGTGCCAGCAGCGTAGACCGACAAGACAGGGAAGATGGCTACACCTTC. Translation gives CASSVDRQDREDGYTF.

The rearrangement links TRBV19 to TRBJ1-4; 8 nucleotides match TRBD1. The V gene end was trimmed by 5 bases and the J gene end by 6 bases; junction bases not matched to a gene: 5. Germline CDR1 LNHDA, CDR2 SQIVND (reference sequence). CDR3 length: 14 amino acids. This CDR3 is CASSPGGTDEKLFF. The CDR3 nucleotides read TGTGCCAGTAGTCCAGGGGGCACGGATGAAAAACTGTTTTTT.

The chain couples TRBV4-3 to TRBJ2-7, with a possible D match to TRBD2 (6 bases). Germline loops: CDR1 LGHNA, CDR2 YSLEER. The ends were cut back, 4 bases at V and 4 bases at J, with 11 bases in the middle. The CDR3 totals 13 residues. CDR3 in amino acids: CASSPNGGYEQYF. CDR3 nucleotides: TGCGCCAGCAGCCCTAACGGGGGATACGAGCAGTACTTC.

V is TRBV6-5 and J is TRBJ1-3; D possibly corresponds to TRBD1 (5 bases). CDR1 and CDR2 (germline): MNHEY, SVGAGI. The CDR3 extends over 13 amino acids. Trimming removed 2 bases from V and 16 bases from J, with 18 bases in between. The CDR3 sequence is CASSYGQDTSQYF. In DNA, the CDR3 is TGTGCCAGCAGTTACGGGCAGGACACCTCTCAGTATTTT.

The rearrangement joins TRBV2 to TRBJ2-3; no clear D. CDR1 is SNHLY and CDR2 is FYNNEI in the germline V gene. The CDR3 covers 12 residues. V gave up 3 bases and J gave up 4 bases, with 5 bases separating them. CDR3 in DNA: TGTGCCAGCAGTGATCGGGCAGATACGCAGTATTTT. The encoded protein is CASSDRADTQYF.

The rearrangement joins TRBV6-4 to TRBJ2-1, with TRBD1 identical over 7 bases. V was pared by 4 bases and J by 5 bases, with 14 bases of the junction left unmatched. Looked up from germline, CDR1 is MRHNA and CDR2 is SNTAGT. The CDR3 runs to 17 residues. CDR3 DNA: TGTGCCAGCAGTGGTTTATCGGGACAGCGGATAGACAATGAGCAGTTCTTC. Translated, it gives CASSGLSGQRIDNEQFF.